This entry features one TCR beta chain sequence. The antigen is not known. CDR1 is SQVTM and CDR2 is ANQGSEA in the germline V gene. With V trimmed by 4 bases and J by 4 bases, 8 bases remained unmatched. The CDR3 totals 15 residues. 13 Jbeta primers and 60 Vbeta primers were used for the PCR. This table comes from immunoSEQ multiplex PCR, and its TCRdb copy is limited to in-frame clones, with some not included. In the table there are about 150,000 clones, roughly 73% of which are singletons. The data were obtained in a study of cytomegalovirus exposure and HLA in healthy donors. Study-wide findings and caveats: Three chains tied to CMV proved CMV antigen-specific in vitro.

The clonotype was recovered from a woman under 30 in good health and CMV-seronegative. V and J are TRBV29-1 and TRBJ2-7; TRBD2 matches 12 bases. The sample taken for sequencing was PBMCs. The CDR3 region is CSVAGLAGGIYEQYV. Written as DNA, the CDR3 is TGCAGCGTTGCGGGACTAGCGGGTGGAATTTACGAGCAGTACGTC.